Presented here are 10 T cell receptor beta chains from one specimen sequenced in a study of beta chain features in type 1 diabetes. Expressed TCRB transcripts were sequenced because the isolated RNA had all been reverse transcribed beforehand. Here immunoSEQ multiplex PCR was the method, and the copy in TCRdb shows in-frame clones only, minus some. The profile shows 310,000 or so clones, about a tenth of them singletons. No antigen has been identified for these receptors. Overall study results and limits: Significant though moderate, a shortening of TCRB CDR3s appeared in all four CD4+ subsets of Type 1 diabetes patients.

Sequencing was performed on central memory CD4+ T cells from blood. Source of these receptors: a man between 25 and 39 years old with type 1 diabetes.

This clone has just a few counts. For the CDR3, the DNA is TGTGCCAGCAGCTTAGAAAGCACGAGGGCTTTCTTT. Protein: CASSLESTRAFF. The chain combines TRBV7-2 with TRBJ1-1; D not resolved. The CDR3 has 12 amino acids. V lost 1 base, J lost 11 bases, and 11 bases lay in between. In germline, CDR1 is SGHTA, CDR2 FQGNSA.

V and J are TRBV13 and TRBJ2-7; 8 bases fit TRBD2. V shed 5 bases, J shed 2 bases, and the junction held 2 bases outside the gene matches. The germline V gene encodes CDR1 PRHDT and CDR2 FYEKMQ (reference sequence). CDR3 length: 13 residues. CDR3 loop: CASSPRGAYEQYF. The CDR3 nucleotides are TGTGCCAGCAGCCCGCGGGGGGCCTACGAGCAGTACTTC.

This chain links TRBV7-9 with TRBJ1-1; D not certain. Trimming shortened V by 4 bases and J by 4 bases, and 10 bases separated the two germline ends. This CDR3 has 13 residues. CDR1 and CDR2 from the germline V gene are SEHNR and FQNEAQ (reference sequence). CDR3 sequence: CASSSGGGTEAFF. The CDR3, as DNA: TGTGCCAGCAGCTCGGGCGGTGGCACTGAAGCTTTCTTT.

CDR3 coding DNA: TGTGCCAGCAGTTACTCGGGGCGGGCACACTACGAGCAGTACTTC. Protein sequence: CASSYSGRAHYEQYF. The chain uses TRBV6-5 and TRBJ2-7; D could derive from TRBD1 or TRBD2 (5 bases each). CDR3 length equals 15 residues. Per germline, CDR1 MNHEY and CDR2 SVGAGI. The V end was cut by 0 bases, the J end by 3 bases, with 12 bases between.

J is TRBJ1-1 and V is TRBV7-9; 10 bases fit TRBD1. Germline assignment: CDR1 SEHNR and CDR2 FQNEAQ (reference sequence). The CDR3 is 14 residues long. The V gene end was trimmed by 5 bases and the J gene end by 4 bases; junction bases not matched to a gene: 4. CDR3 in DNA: TGTGCCAGCAGCGCCGGGACAGGGGCCACTGAAGCTTTCTTT. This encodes CASSAGTGATEAFF.

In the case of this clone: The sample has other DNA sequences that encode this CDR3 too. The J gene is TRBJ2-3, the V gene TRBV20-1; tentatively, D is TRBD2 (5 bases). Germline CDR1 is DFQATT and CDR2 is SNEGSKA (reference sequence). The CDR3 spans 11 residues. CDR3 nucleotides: TGCAGCGCTCGGGAAGCAGATACGCAGTATTTT. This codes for CSAREADTQYF.

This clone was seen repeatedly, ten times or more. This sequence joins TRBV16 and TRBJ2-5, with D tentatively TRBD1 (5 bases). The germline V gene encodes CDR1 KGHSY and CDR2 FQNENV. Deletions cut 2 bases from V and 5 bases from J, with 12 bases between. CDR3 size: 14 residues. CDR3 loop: CASSQNQQGETQYF. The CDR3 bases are TGTGCCAGCAGCCAAAATCAGCAGGGTGAGACCCAGTACTTC.

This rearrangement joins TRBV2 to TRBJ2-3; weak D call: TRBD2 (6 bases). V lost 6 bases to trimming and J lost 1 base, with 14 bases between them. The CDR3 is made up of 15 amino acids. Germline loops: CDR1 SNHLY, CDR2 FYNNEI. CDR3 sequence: CASRLLATRTDTQYF. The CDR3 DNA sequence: TGTGCCAGCAGACTACTAGCAACGCGCACAGATACGCAGTATTTT.

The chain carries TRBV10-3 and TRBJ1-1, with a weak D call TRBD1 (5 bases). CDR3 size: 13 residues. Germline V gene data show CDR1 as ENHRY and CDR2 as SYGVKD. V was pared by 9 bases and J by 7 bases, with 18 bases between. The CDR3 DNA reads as TGTGCCATTAGGGGATCGGGTCCCCATGAAGCTTTCTTT. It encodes CAIRGSGPHEAFF.

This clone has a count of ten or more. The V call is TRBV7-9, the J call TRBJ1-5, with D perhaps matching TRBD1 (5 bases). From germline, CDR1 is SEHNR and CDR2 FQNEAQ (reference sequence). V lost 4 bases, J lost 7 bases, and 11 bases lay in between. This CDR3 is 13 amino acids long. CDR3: CASSWDGKQPQHF. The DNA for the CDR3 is TGTGCCAGCAGCTGGGACGGAAAACAGCCCCAGCATTTT. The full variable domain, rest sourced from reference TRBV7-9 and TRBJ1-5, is DTGVSQNPRHKITKRGQNVTFRCDPISEHNRLYWYRQTLGQGPEFLTYFQNEAQLEKSRLLSDRFSAERPKGSFSTLEIQRTEQGDSAMYLCASSWDGKQPQHFGDGTRLSIL.